The clone carrying this T cell receptor beta chain was counted ten times or more. Arm-PCR of CDR3 regions and iRepertoire HTBI primers were the basis on which TCR beta libraries were built. TCRdb called the multiplex PCR reads again in MiXCR, with one record for every CDR3 protein. This sample carries 300,000 to 450,000 distinct CDR3 sequences, roughly 16% of them seen once, and the ten largest clones take 20% to 25%. These data belong to a study of regulatory T cells in long-lasting Graves disease. The V end was cut by 3 bases, the J end by 6 bases, with 12 bases between. The CDR3 covers 14 residues. Time point denoted: newly diagnosed GD, antithyroid drugs for less than 3 months. The TCR library was made from RNA extracted from PBMCs. The authors drew patients from an endocrinology department in Xi'an, China.

The receptor was isolated from a female donor with Graves disease. The sample in question was peripheral blood mononuclear cells (PBMCs), obtained at new diagnosis, from a patient treated with antithyroid drugs. The V call is TRBV12-3 or TRBV12-4, the J call TRBJ1-5; D is possibly TRBD1 (5 bases). As DNA, the CDR3 is TGTGCCAGCAGTTTGGGGGTTTCGCGTCAGCCCCAGCATTTT. Translated: CASSLGVSRQPQHF.